This TCR beta chain was observed in a study of T cell responses to AZD1222 COVID-19 vaccine. This CDR3 contains 20 residues. With 0 bases clipped from V and 1 base from J, the junction kept 15 bases outside the gene matches. The germline V gene has CDR1 SGHVT and CDR2 SQSDAQ. Method: immunoSEQ multiplex PCR; TCRdb's copy keeps in-frame clones and lacks some. This table has 150,000 or so clones, approximately 90% appearing once. The receptor was isolated from an adult who received the AZD1222 COVID-19 vaccine. Sequenced here: peripheral blood, sampled 28 days after the second AZD1222 dose. The chain is built from TRBV7-4 and TRBJ1-1, with 9 nucleotides matching TRBD1. CDR3 region: CASSLARRPQGAIPNTEAFF. In nucleotides, the CDR3 is TGTGCCAGCAGCTTAGCGAGGAGGCCACAGGGGGCGATCCCGAACACTGAAGCTTTCTTT.